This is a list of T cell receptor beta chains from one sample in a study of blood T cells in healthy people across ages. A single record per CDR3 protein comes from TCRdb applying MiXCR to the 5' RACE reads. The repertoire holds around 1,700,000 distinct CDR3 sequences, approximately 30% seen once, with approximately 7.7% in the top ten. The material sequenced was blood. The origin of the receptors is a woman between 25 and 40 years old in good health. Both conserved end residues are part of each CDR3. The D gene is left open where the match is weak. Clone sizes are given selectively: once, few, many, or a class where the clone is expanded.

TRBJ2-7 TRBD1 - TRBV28 TGTGTCAGCAGCCCAACAGGGGGGTTTTACGAGCAGTACTTC CVSSPTGGFYEQYF
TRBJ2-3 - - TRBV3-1 TGTGCCAGCAGCTTCTCGGGACAACCACATACGCAGTATTTT CASSFSGQPHTQYF
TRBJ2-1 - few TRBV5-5 TGTGCCAGCAGCTTGGATAATCAAGCAGGGCAGTTCTTC CASSLDNQAGQFF
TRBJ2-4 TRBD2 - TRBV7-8 TGTGCCAGCAGCTTAGCGACTAGCGGGGGCAATGAGCAGTACTTC CASSLATSGGNEQYF
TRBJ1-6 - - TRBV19 TGTGCCAGTAGTATGTTCAGGCGCAGGGAGAATTCACCCCTCCACTTT CASSMFRRRENSPLHF
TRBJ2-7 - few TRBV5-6 TGTGCCAGCACCGACGGGGGTTTCCACGAGCAGTACTTC CASTDGGFHEQYF
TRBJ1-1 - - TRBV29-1 TGCAGCGTAGGCCGGAGGGACACTGAAGCTTTCTTT CSVGRRDTEAFF
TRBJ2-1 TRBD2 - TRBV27 TGTGCCAGCAGTTTAAGGCCGGCGGGAGTACTCACCAATGAGCAGTTCTTC CASSLRPAGVLTNEQFF
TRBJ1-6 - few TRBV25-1 TGTGCCAGCAGTGAGCCGTTGGGGCCGAATTCACCCCTCCACTTT CASSEPLGPNSPLHF
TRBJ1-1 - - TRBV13 TGTGCCAGCAGCTTCGGAGACAGTTTCGCTGAAGCTTTCTTT CASSFGDSFAEAFF
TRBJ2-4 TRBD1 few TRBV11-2 TGTGCCAGCAGCTTAGGAAGGGGACAGACAGCCAAAAACATTCAGTACTTC CASSLGRGQTAKNIQYF
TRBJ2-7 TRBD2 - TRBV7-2 TGTGCCAGCAGCCTGAAGACTAGCGGAGGGGTCTACGAGCAGTACTTC CASSLKTSGGVYEQYF
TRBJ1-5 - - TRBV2 TGTGCCAGTGGACAGTCCCGCAATCAGCCCCAGCATTTT CASGQSRNQPQHF
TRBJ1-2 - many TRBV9 TGTGCCAGCAGCGTAGGGACACAGGGATATGGCTACACCTTC CASSVGTQGYGYTF